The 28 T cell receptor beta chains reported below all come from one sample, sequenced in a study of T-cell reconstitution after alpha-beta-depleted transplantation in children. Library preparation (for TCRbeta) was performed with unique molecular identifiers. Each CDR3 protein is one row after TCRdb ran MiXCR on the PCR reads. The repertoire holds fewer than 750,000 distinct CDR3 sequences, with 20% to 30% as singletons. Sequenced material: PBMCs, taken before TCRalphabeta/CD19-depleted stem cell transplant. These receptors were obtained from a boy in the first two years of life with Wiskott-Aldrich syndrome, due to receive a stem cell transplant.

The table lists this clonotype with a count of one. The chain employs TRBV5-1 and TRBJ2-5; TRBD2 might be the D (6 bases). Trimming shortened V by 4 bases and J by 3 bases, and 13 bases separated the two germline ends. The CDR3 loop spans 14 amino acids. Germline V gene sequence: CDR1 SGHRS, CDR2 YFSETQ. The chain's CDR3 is CASSTVAAKETQYF. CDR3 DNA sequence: TGCGCCAGCAGCACCGTAGCGGCTAAAGAGACCCAGTACTTC. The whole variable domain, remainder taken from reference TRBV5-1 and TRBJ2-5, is KAGVTQTPRYLIKTRGQQVTLSCSPISGHRSVSWYQQTPGQGLQFLFEYFSETQRNKGNFPGRFSGRQFSNSRSEMNVSTLELGDSALYLCASSTVAAKETQYFGPGTRLLVL.

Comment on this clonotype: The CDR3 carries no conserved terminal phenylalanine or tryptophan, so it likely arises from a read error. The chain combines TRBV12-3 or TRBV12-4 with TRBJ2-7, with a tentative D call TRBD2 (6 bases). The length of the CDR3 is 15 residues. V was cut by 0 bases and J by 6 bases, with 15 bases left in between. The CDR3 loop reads CASSLAGIRGGEQYL. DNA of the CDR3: TGTGCCAGCAGTTTAGCGGGGATAAGGGGAGGCGAGCAGTACCTC.

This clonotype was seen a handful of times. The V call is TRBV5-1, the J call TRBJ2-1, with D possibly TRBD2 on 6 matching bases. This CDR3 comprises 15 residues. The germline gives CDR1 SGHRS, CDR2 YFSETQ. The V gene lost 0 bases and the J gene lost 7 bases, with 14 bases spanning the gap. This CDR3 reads CASSLVPGESNEQFF. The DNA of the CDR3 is TGCGCCAGCAGCTTGGTCCCGGGAGAGTCGAATGAGCAGTTCTTC.

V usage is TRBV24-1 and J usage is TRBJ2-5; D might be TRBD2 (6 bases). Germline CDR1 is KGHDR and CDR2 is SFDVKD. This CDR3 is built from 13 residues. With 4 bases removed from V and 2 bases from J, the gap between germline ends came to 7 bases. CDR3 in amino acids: CATSEGGQETQYF. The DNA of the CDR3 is TGTGCCACCAGTGAGGGGGGACAAGAGACCCAGTACTTC.

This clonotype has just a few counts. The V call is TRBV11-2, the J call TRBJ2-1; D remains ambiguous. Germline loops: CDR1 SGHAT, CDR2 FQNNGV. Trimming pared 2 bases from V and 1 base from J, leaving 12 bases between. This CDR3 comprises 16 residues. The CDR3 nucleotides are TGTGCCAGCAGCTTAATACGGAAAAGATCCTACAATGAGCAGTTCTTC. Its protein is CASSLIRKRSYNEQFF. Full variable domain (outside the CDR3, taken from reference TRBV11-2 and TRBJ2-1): EAGVAQSPRYKIIEKRQSVAFWCNPISGHATLYWYQQILGQGPKLLIQFQNNGVVDDSQLPKDRFSAERLKGVDSTLKIQPAKLEDSAVYLCASSLIRKRSYNEQFFGPGTRLTVL.

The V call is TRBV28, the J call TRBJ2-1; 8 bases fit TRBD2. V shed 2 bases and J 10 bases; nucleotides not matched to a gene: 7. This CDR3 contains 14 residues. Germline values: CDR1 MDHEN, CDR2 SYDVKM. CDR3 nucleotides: TGTGCCAGCAGTTTACGAAGCGGGAGTGGGGAGCAGTTCTTC. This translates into CASSLRSGSGEQFF.

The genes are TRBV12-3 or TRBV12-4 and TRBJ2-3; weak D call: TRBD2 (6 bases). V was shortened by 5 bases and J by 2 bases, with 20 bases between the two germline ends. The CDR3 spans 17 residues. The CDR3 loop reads CASSTRKTRRDTDTQYF. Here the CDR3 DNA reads TGTGCCAGCAGTACGAGAAAGACTAGGAGGGACACAGATACGCAGTATTTT.

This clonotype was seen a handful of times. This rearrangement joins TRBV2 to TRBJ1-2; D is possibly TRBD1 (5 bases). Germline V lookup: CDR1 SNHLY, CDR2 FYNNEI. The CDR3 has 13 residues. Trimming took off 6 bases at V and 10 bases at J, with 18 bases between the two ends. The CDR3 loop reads CASSPAGFDVYTF. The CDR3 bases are TGTGCCAGCAGCCCCGCAGGGTTTGACGTCTACACCTTC.

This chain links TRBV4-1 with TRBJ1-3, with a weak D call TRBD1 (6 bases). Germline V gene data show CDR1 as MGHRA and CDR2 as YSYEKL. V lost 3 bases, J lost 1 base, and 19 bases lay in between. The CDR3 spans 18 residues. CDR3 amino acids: CASSQLGAGALSGNTIYF. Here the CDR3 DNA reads TGCGCCAGCAGCCAGCTCGGAGCGGGGGCGTTATCTGGAAACACCATATATTTT.

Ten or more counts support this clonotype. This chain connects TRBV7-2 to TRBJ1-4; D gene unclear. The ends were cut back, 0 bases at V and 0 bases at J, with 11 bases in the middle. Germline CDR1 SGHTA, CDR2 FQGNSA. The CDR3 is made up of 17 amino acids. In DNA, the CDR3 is TGTGCCAGCAGCTTAGCCCTGCAGGTTGCAACTAATGAAAAACTGTTTTTT. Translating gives CASSLALQVATNEKLFF.

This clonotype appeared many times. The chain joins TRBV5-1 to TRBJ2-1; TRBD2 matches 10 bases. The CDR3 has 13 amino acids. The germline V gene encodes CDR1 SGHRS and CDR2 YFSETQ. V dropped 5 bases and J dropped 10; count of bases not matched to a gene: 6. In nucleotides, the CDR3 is TGCGCCAGCAGGCTTCTAGCGGGGGAAGAGCAGTTCTTC. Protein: CASRLLAGEEQFF.

Here the CDR3 DNA reads TGTGCCAGCGAAGAAGATATGAACACTGAAGCTTTCTTT. It encodes CASEEDMNTEAFF. The V gene is TRBV28, the J gene TRBJ1-1; unclear D gene. The V end lost 8 bases, the J end lost 0 bases, and 10 bases lay between the germline ends. Germline V gene lookup returns CDR1 MDHEN and CDR2 SYDVKM. The CDR3 covers 13 residues.

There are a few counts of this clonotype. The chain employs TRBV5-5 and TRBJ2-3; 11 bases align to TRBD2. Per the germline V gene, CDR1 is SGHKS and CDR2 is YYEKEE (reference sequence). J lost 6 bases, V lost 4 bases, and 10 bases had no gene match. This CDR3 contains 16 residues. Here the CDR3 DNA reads TGTGCCAGCAGCGGAGCTAGCGGGAGGACTGGTGATACGCAGTATTTT. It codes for CASSGASGRTGDTQYF.

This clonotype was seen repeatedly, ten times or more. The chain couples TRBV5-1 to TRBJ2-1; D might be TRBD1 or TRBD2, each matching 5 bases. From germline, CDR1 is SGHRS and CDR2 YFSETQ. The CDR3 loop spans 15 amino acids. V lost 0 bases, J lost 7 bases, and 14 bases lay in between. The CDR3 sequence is CASSLVSGRGNEQFF. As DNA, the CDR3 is TGCGCCAGCAGCTTGGTGTCGGGAAGGGGAAATGAGCAGTTCTTC.

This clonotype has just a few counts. CDR3 DNA: TGTGCCAGCAGCTTATTAGCGGATACCTCCTACGAGCAGTACTTC. This codes for CASSLLADTSYEQYF. The chain carries TRBV3-1 and TRBJ2-7; a weak D match, TRBD2 (6 bases). The CDR3 totals 15 residues. Trimming stripped 5 bases from V and 0 bases from J, with 14 bases between. CDR1 is LGHDT and CDR2 is YNNKEL in the germline V gene (reference sequence).

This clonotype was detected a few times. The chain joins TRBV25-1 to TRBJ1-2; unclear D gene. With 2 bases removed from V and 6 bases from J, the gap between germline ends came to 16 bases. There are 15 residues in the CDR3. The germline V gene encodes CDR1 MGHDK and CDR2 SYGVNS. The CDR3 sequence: CASSERAHGNHGYTF. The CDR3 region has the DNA TGTGCCAGCAGTGAAAGGGCCCACGGCAACCATGGCTACACCTTC.

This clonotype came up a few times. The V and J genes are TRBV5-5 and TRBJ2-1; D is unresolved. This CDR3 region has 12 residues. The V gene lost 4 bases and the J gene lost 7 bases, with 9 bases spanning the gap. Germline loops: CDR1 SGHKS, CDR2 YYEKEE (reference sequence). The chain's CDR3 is CASSNFVNEQFF. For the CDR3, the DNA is TGTGCCAGCAGCAACTTCGTTAATGAGCAGTTCTTC.

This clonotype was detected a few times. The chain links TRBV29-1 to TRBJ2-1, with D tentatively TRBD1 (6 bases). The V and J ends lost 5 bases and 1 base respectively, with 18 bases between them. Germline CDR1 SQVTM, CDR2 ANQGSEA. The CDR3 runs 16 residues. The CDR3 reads CSVFSGTSPSYNEQFF. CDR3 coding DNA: TGCAGCGTTTTTTCCGGGACATCGCCTTCCTACAATGAGCAGTTCTTC.

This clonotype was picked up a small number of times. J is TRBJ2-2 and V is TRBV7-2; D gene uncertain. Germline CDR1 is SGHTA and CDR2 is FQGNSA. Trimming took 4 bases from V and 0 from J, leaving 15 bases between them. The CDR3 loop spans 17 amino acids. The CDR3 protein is CASSSYGQLSNTGELFF. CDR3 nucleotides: TGTGCCAGCAGCTCGTACGGGCAGCTATCGAACACCGGGGAGCTGTTTTTT.

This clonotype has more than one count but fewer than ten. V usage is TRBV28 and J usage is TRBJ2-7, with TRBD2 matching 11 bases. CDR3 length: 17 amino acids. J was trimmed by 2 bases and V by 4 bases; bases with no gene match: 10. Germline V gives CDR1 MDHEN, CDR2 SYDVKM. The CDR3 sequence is CASSSSTGTSGTYEQYF. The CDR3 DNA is TGTGCCAGCAGTTCGTCTACCGGGACTAGCGGTACCTACGAGCAGTACTTC.

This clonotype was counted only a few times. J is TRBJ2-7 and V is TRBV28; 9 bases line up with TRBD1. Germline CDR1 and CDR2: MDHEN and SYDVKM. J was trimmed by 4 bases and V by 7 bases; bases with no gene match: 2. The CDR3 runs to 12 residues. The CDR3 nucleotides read TGTGCCAGCAACAGGGGGCCTTACGAGCAGTACTTC. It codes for CASNRGPYEQYF.

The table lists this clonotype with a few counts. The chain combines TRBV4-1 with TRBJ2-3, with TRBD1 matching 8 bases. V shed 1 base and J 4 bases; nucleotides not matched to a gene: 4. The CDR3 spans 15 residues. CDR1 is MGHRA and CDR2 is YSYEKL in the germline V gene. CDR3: CASSQGTGLADTQYF. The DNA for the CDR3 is TGCGCCAGCAGCCAAGGGACAGGGCTCGCAGATACGCAGTATTTT.

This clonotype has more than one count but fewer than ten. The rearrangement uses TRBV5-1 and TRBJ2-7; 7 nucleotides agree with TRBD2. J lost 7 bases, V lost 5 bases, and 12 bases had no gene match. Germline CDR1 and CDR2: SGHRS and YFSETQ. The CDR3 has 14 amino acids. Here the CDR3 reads CASRRTGTTSEQYF. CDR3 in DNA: TGCGCCAGCAGGAGGACCGGGACTACCTCTGAGCAGTACTTC.

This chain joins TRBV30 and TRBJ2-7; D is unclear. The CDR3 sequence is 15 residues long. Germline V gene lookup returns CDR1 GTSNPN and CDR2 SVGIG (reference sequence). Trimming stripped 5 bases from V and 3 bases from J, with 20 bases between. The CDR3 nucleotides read TGTGCCTGGGTGTCCCTGGATACCACACGCTACGAGCAGTACTTC. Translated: CAWVSLDTTRYEQYF. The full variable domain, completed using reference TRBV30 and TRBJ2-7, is SQTIHQWPATLVQPVGSPLSLECTVEGTSNPNLYWYRQAAGRGLQLLFYSVGIGQISSEVPQNLSASRPQDRQFILSSKKLLLSDSGFYLCAWVSLDTTRYEQYFGPGTRLTVT.

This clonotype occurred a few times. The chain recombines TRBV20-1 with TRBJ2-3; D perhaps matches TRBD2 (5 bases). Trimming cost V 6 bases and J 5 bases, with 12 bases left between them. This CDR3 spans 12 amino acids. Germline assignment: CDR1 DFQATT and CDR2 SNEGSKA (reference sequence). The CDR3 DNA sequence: TGCAGTGCCCCGGCCGGAGGAGATACGCAGTATTTT. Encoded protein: CSAPAGGDTQYF.

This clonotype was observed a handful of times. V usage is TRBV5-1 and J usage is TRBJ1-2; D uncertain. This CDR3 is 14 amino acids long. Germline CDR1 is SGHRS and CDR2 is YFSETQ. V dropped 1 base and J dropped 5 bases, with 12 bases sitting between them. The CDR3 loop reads CASSLRTGAYGYTF. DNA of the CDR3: TGCGCCAGCAGCTTGAGGACGGGTGCTTATGGCTACACCTTC.

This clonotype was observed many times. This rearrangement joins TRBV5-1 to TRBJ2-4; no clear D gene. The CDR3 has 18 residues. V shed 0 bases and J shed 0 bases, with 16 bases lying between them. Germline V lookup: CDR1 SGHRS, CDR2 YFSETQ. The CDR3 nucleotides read TGCGCCAGCAGCTTGGGGCGTGCAGTTGGCCTAGCCAAAAACATTCAGTACTTC. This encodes CASSLGRAVGLAKNIQYF.

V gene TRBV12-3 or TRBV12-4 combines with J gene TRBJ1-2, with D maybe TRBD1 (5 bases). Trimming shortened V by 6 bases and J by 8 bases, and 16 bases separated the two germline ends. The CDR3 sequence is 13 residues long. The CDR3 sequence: CASRHPGSWGYTF. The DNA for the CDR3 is TGTGCCAGCAGACATCCAGGGTCGTGGGGCTACACCTTC.